This TCR beta chain originates from a study of blood T cell repertoires in COVID-19. About the research overall: Samples came from the United States, Italy and Spain, spanning acute and convalescent COVID-19. Sources were T cells, B-cell-depleted T cells, or PBMCs; the material itself was cDNA or gDNA.

As originally analysed: Quantification of nucleated cells was approximated via reference gene primer amplification. Here immunoSEQ multiplex PCR was the method, and the copy in TCRdb shows in-frame clones only, minus some. That table supplies the V and J calls and clone size; D and trimming were determined from the DNA. The sample has 200,000 to 300,000 clones; approximately 83% are singletons. Sequencing was performed on peripheral blood. The receptor was derived from a human donor in a cohort sampled during active COVID-19.

The CDR3 DNA reads TGTGCCAGCAGCCTTTACAGGGTCGCGAACACCGGGGAGCTGTTTTTT. This codes for CASSLYRVANTGELFF. This chain joins TRBV7-2 and TRBJ2-2, with D possibly TRBD1 on 6 matching bases. V lost 5 bases and J lost 0, with 13 bases in between. Germline V gene lookup returns CDR1 SGHTA and CDR2 FQGNSA. The CDR3 loop spans 16 amino acids.